Given below is one T cell receptor (beta chain) in context. This specimen comes from a study of blood T cell repertoires in COVID-19. CDR3 length: 16 residues. Profiling relied on immunoSEQ multiplex PCR, and the TCRdb table lists in-frame clones only, not all of them. The table includes 190,000 or so clones, over 75% detected once. Sequencing was done on a sample of PBMCs or T cells enriched from blood (not recorded which). The TCR sequence derives from a man aged 40-49 years who had recovered from COVID-19. This sequence joins TRBV7-5 and TRBJ1-6; TRBD1, the table's D call, was not compared with the DNA. TRBV7-5 is classified as a pseudogene. DNA of the CDR3: TGTGTCAGAAGCTTAGTTATTAACACACCCAATTCACCCCTCCACTTT. It translates to CVRSLVINTPNSPLHF.